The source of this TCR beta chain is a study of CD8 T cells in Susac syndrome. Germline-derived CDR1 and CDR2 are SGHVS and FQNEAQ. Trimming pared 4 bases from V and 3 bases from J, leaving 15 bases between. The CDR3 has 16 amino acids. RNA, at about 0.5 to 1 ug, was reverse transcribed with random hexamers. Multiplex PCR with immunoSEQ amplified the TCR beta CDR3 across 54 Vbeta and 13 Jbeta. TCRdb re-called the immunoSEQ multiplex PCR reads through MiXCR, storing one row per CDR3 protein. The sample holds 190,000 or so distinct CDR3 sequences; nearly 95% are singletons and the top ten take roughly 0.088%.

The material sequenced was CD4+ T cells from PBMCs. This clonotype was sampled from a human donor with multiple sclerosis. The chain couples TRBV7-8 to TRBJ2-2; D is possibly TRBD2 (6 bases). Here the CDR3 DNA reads TGTGCCAGCAGCTCCCGGGGTAGCGGAGACACCGGGGAGCTGTTTTTT. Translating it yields CASSSRGSGDTGELFF.